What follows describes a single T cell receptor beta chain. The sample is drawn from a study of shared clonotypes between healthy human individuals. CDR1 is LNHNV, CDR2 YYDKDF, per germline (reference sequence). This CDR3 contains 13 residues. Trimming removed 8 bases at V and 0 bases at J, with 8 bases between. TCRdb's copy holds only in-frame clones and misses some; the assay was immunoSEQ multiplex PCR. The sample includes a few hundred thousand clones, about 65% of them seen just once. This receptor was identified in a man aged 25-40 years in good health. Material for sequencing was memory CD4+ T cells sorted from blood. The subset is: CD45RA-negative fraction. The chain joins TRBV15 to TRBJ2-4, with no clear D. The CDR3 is CATGTLAKNIQYF. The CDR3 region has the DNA TGTGCCACCGGAACCCTAGCCAAAAACATTCAGTACTTC.